Listed below are T cell receptor beta chains from one sample, sequenced in a study of T cells in Graves' hyperthyroidism and ophthalmopathy. TCRdb re-analysed the multiplex PCR reads in MiXCR, keeping a single row per CDR3 protein. The sample has some 350,000 distinct CDR3 sequences, around 25% seen once. Sequencing was carried out using blood. Every receptor here comes from a man over 45 with Graves' hyperthyroidism. Both conserved end residues are part of each CDR3. Fields, in order: clone size, V gene, J gene, D gene, CDR3 protein, CDR3 DNA. The D gene is left open where the match is weak. Not every row has a clone size; where given, it reads once, few, many or a size class.

-,TRBV18,TRBJ1-1,-,CATSLAPRGTEAFF,TGTGCCACCTCCCTTGCTCCCCGGGGCACTGAAGCTTTCTTT
-,TRBV3-1,TRBJ2-2,TRBD1,CASSQGTGMNTGELFF,TGTGCCAGCAGCCAAGGGACAGGGATGAACACCGGGGAGCTGTTTTTT
many,TRBV11-2,TRBJ2-1,TRBD2,CASSSTSAVQGEQFF,TGTGCCAGCAGCTCAACTAGCGCCGTACAAGGTGAGCAGTTCTTC
many,TRBV20-1,TRBJ2-1,TRBD2,CSARPFGGGEDNEQFF,TGCAGTGCTAGACCTTTTGGCGGGGGGGAGGACAATGAGCAGTTCTTC
-,TRBV5-4,TRBJ1-2,TRBD1,CASSFGTDYGYTF,TGTGCCAGCAGCTTCGGGACAGACTATGGCTACACCTTC
many,TRBV11-2,TRBJ2-5,TRBD1,CASRPTGMETQYF,TGTGCCAGCAGGCCGACAGGGATGGAGACCCAGTACTTC
-,TRBV9,TRBJ1-1,-,CASSVEGQNTEAFF,TGTGCCAGCAGCGTAGAGGGGCAGAACACTGAAGCTTTCTTT
-,TRBV11-2,TRBJ2-2,-,CASSFPGPTGELFF,TGTGCCAGCAGCTTCCCTGGGCCTACCGGGGAGCTGTTTTTT
-,TRBV20-1,TRBJ1-4,TRBD1,CSARARGLGNEKLFF,TGCAGTGCTAGAGCCAGGGGGCTTGGTAATGAAAAACTGTTTTTT
-,TRBV12-3/TRBV12-4,TRBJ1-5,TRBD1,CASSLRLGTGGGQPQHF,TGTGCCAGCAGTCTCAGACTCGGGACAGGGGGAGGTCAGCCCCAGCATTTT
many,TRBV6-5,TRBJ2-7,-,CASSYGKEYEQYF,TGTGCCAGCAGTTACGGGAAGGAGTACGAGCAGTACTTC
-,TRBV20-1,TRBJ1-4,TRBD1,CSAQGGARKKLFF,TGCAGTGCCCAGGGGGGGGCGAGGAAAAAACTGTTTTTT
few,TRBV19,TRBJ1-5,-,CATQGRGTQPQHF,TGTGCCACCCAGGGTAGGGGAACGCAGCCCCAGCATTTT
few,TRBV28,TRBJ2-4,-,CASSFVKNIQYF,TGTGCCAGCAGTTTTGTGAAAAACATTCAGTACTTC
-,TRBV19,TRBJ2-1,-,CASSTPIPDNEQFF,TGTGCCAGTAGTACGCCCATACCAGACAATGAGCAGTTCTTC
many,TRBV11-2,TRBJ2-3,-,CASNSALNTDTQYF,TGTGCCAGCAACTCTGCTTTAAACACAGATACGCAGTATTTT
-,TRBV9,TRBJ2-5,-,CASSASPGGSLGSTQYF,TGTGCCAGCAGCGCCTCTCCAGGCGGGTCCCTCGGGAGCACCCAGTACTTC
-,TRBV11-2,TRBJ2-1,-,CASSQGRGNYNEQFF,TGTGCCAGCAGCCAGGGGCGGGGCAACTACAATGAGCAGTTCTTC
few,TRBV27,TRBJ2-5,-,CASSGGLYQETQYF,TGTGCCAGCAGTGGGGGATTGTACCAAGAGACCCAGTACTTC
few,TRBV19,TRBJ1-5,TRBD1,CASSTRTGLSNQPQHF,TGTGCCAGTAGTACCAGGACAGGGCTTAGCAATCAGCCCCAGCATTTT
-,TRBV5-1,TRBJ2-3,TRBD2,CASRPELAGVPGGDTQYF,TGCGCCAGCCGGCCCGAACTAGCGGGAGTCCCTGGGGGAGATACGCAGTATTTT
-,TRBV7-3,TRBJ2-2,-,CASSPMNTGELFF,TGTGCCAGCAGCCCCATGAACACCGGGGAGCTGTTTTTT
-,TRBV4-1,TRBJ1-2,TRBD1,CASSQAPGQGQNYGYTF,TGCGCCAGCAGCCAAGCCCCCGGACAGGGGCAAAACTATGGCTACACCTTC
-,TRBV28,TRBJ1-5,TRBD1,CASSDYRTGRRQPQHF,TGTGCCAGCAGTGATTATAGGACAGGGCGGCGGCAGCCCCAGCATTTT
few,TRBV2,TRBJ2-3,TRBD2,CASSRLAREFLADTQYF,TGTGCCAGCAGCAGACTAGCGCGGGAGTTCCTAGCAGATACGCAGTATTTT
few,TRBV6-1,TRBJ2-1,TRBD1,CASSPQGVGYNEQFF,TGTGCCAGCAGTCCTCAGGGGGTAGGTTACAATGAGCAGTTCTTC
few,TRBV13,TRBJ2-1,TRBD1,CASSSRTGRHYNEQFF,TGTGCCAGCAGCTCCCGGACAGGGAGGCACTACAATGAGCAGTTCTTC
many,TRBV10-3,TRBJ1-2,TRBD1,CATTQGMDGYTF,TGTGCCACTACACAGGGGATGGATGGCTACACCTTC
many,TRBV11-2,TRBJ2-7,TRBD2,CASSLGTRALYEQYF,TGTGCCAGCAGCTTAGGGACTAGGGCGCTCTACGAGCAGTACTTC
few,TRBV6-1,TRBJ1-1,-,CASIRGAEAFF,TGTGCCAGCATCCGGGGCGCTGAAGCTTTCTTT
many,TRBV29-1,TRBJ1-1,TRBD1,CSGGTGANTEAFF,TGCAGCGGTGGGACAGGGGCTAACACTGAAGCTTTCTTT
many,TRBV12-3/TRBV12-4,TRBJ2-5,-,CASSGRGAETQYF,TGTGCCAGCAGCGGCCGGGGGGCAGAGACCCAGTACTTC
-,TRBV5-1,TRBJ2-1,TRBD1,CASGDRDNEQFF,TGCGCCAGCGGGGACAGGGACAATGAGCAGTTCTTC
many,TRBV5-1,TRBJ2-3,TRBD2,CASSFGTSGDTQYF,TGCGCCAGCAGCTTCGGGACTAGCGGGGATACGCAGTATTTT
few,TRBV30,TRBJ2-3,-,CASKGDGDTQYF,TGTGCCTCAAAGGGGGACGGAGATACGCAGTATTTT
few,TRBV20-1,TRBJ2-7,TRBD2,CSAWTSGGMGYEQYF,TGCAGTGCTTGGACTAGCGGAGGGATGGGGTACGAGCAGTACTTC
-,TRBV2,TRBJ2-2,TRBD2,CASSELAGVGGELFF,TGTGCCAGCAGTGAATTAGCGGGAGTCGGCGGGGAGCTGTTTTTT
few,TRBV7-8,TRBJ1-2,-,CASSLDTVYGYTF,TGTGCCAGCAGCTTAGATACGGTCTATGGCTACACCTTC
few,TRBV7-3,TRBJ2-1,-,CASTLGAGSEQFF,TGTGCCAGCACCCTCGGGGCGGGGTCCGAGCAGTTCTTC
few,TRBV11-3,TRBJ2-3,TRBD2,CASSLIAGGPDTQYF,TGTGCCAGCAGCCTGATAGCGGGAGGGCCAGATACGCAGTATTTT
-,TRBV7-3,TRBJ2-2,-,CASSLIATQNTGELFF,TGTGCCAGCAGCTTAATAGCGACACAGAACACCGGGGAGCTGTTTTTT
many,TRBV7-8,TRBJ2-1,TRBD2,CASSTGTSGTLSYNEQFF,TGTGCCAGCAGCACCGGGACTAGCGGGACCCTTAGCTACAATGAGCAGTTCTTC
few,TRBV5-1,TRBJ1-2,-,CASSLGLLSTDGYTF,TGCGCCAGCAGCTTGGGTTTACTGTCTACTGATGGCTACACCTTC
many,TRBV28,TRBJ2-7,-,CASGGWSEQYF,TGTGCCAGCGGGGGGTGGTCCGAGCAGTACTTC
-,TRBV27,TRBJ2-2,TRBD1,CASNRDRGNTGELFF,TGTGCCAGCAACCGGGACAGGGGAAACACCGGGGAGCTGTTTTTT
few,TRBV18,TRBJ1-3,-,CASSPLDGSSGNTIYF,TGTGCCAGCTCACCCCTCGACGGGAGCTCTGGAAACACCATATATTTT
-,TRBV27,TRBJ2-7,-,CASSLSQGWYEQYF,TGTGCCAGCAGTTTAAGTCAGGGTTGGTACGAGCAGTACTTC
many,TRBV2,TRBJ2-1,-,CASRATGTEQFF,TGTGCCAGCAGAGCAACCGGGACTGAGCAGTTCTTC
-,TRBV29-1,TRBJ1-1,-,CSINSAAEAFF,TGCAGCATTAACTCCGCCGCTGAAGCTTTCTTT
many,TRBV16,TRBJ2-3,TRBD1,CASSPTGGTGDTQYF,TGTGCCAGCAGCCCCACAGGGGGGACCGGAGATACGCAGTATTTT
few,TRBV11-2,TRBJ2-7,-,CASSLGTDYSYEQYF,TGTGCCAGCAGCTTGGGGACGGATTACTCCTACGAGCAGTACTTC
many,TRBV7-2,TRBJ2-7,TRBD2,CASSLSGRRSYEQYF,TGTGCCAGCAGCTTGAGCGGGAGGAGATCCTACGAGCAGTACTTC
many,TRBV20-1,TRBJ1-1,-,CSANLRGDTEAFF,TGCAGTGCTAATCTCAGGGGAGATACTGAAGCTTTCTTT